The rows below give T cell receptor beta chains drawn from one sample of a study of T cells in localized non-small cell lung cancer. Profiled with immunoSEQ multiplex PCR; TCRdb holds only in-frame clones, not every one. In the table there are about 59,000 clones, 85% to 90% of which are singletons. Here the sequenced sample was peripheral blood, taken before any cancer treatment. These receptors were taken from a man between 40 and 75 years old with stage I squamous cell lung carcinoma. Each CDR3 is given with its conserved first and last residue. A D gene is named only where the DNA matches it firmly. Not all rows give a size; the values are once, few, many and, for expanded clones, a class.

cdr3_aa cdr3_nt clone_size j_call v_call d_call
CASSSGGRYTEAFF TGTGCCAGCAGTTCAGGGGGCAGATACACTGAAGCTTTCTTT - TRBJ1-1 TRBV5-5 TRBD1
CASLEGQGICEQYF TGTGCAAGTCTCGAGGGACAGGGGATCTGCGAGCAGTACTTC - TRBJ2-7 TRBV12-2 -
CATSRGDSTDGTQYF TGTGCCACCAGCAGAGGGGACTCAACCGACGGGACCCAGTACTTC - TRBJ2-5 TRBV15 -
CASSIYRGEAFF TGTGCCAGTAGTATATACCGGGGCGAAGCTTTCTTT - TRBJ1-1 TRBV19 -
CASSLSGREAQHF TGTGCCAGCAGTTTATCAGGCAGGGAGGCCCAGCATTTT few TRBJ1-5 TRBV28 -
CATSKNSGNTDTQYF TGTGCCACCAGCAAAAATAGCGGGAACACAGATACGCAGTATTTT - TRBJ2-3 TRBV15 TRBD2
CAGSGGNSITDTQYF TGTGCCGGGTCCGGGGGAAACTCCATCACAGATACGCAGTATTTT - TRBJ2-3 TRBV30 -
CASSLGWGERDNEQFF TGCGCCAGCAGCCTTGGTTGGGGGGAGAGAGACAATGAGCAGTTCTTC - TRBJ2-1 TRBV5-1 -
CASSYSSQGGSPLHF TGTGCCAGCAGTTACTCGAGCCAGGGAGGTTCACCCCTCCACTTT - TRBJ1-6 TRBV6-5 -
CASTLLTSGDTQYF TGTGCCAGCACCTTACTGACTAGCGGAGATACGCAGTATTTT - TRBJ2-3 TRBV2 TRBD2
CASTRGHYNEQFF TGTGCCAGCACCCGGGGTCACTACAATGAGCAGTTCTTC - TRBJ2-1 TRBV6-6 -
CATQGQVAGAYEQYF TGTGCCACCCAAGGTCAGGTAGCGGGAGCTTACGAGCAGTACTTC - TRBJ2-7 TRBV6-1 TRBD2